This T cell receptor beta chain emerged from a study of regulatory T cells in long-lasting Graves disease. As for the study in general: Graves' patients (newly diagnosed) had been on antithyroid drugs under 3 months.

This clonotype occurred many times. V shed 1 base and J shed 0 bases, with 8 bases lying between them. The CDR3 covers 15 residues. The V gene's germline CDR1 is SGHAT and CDR2 FQNNGV. Combining iRepertoire HTBI primers with Arm-PCR of CDR3 regions, the authors built TCR beta libraries. TCRdb fed the multiplex PCR reads into MiXCR, producing one record per CDR3 protein. Here the sample spans about 470,000 distinct CDR3 sequences, roughly 16% being singletons. Specified time point: newly diagnosed GD, antithyroid drugs for less than 3 months. Extracted RNA from PBMCs served as the source of the TCR library. The data were also submitted as part of a second study, on T cells in Graves' hyperthyroidism and ophthalmopathy. From that second work: First-round RT-PCR targeting the TCR CDR3 was performed with the HTBI primer set. The authors' 13 V-J model separated ophthalmopathy from stable hyperthyroidism. Model predictions of ophthalmopathy came a median approximately 6.8 months before onset.

The chain employs TRBV11-2 and TRBJ2-3; D gene uncertain. The clonotype originates from a man aged 35-49 years with Graves disease. The specimen comprised peripheral blood mononuclear cells (PBMCs), sampled at new diagnosis, from a patient treated with antithyroid drugs. The CDR3 loop is CASSLVGQSTDTQYF. In DNA, the CDR3 is TGTGCCAGCAGCTTAGTGGGCCAGAGCACAGATACGCAGTATTTT.